The clone carrying this TCR beta chain appeared once. The target antigen is unknown. This sample is drawn from a study of T cell responses to AZD1222 COVID-19 vaccine. This CDR3 comprises 13 residues. Germline V gene data show CDR1 as PRHDT and CDR2 as FYEKMQ (reference sequence). Between the trimmed V and J ends, which lost 2 bases and 7 bases, there was a span of 9 bases. Sequenced by immunoSEQ multiplex PCR; TCRdb stores in-frame clones only, minus some. This sample carries fewer than 150,000 clones, roughly nine tenths of them seen once, and the ten largest clones take about 9.9%. Study-wide results and limits: There were mostly white British donors and more females than males, and clonal diversity was possibly underestimated. Vaccine-associated CD4 TCRs ranged over spike, dominating at 160-218 and 743-854. Seropositive status at baseline applied to only a handful of AZD1222 recipients.

This TCR was sampled from an adult who received the AZD1222 COVID-19 vaccine. The specimen was peripheral blood, collected 28 days after the second AZD1222 dose. This chain joins TRBV13 and TRBJ1-5; D is possibly TRBD1 (5 bases). CDR3 protein: CASSLQGGQPQHF. In DNA, the CDR3 is TGTGCCAGCAGCTTACAGGGAGGACAGCCCCAGCATTTT.